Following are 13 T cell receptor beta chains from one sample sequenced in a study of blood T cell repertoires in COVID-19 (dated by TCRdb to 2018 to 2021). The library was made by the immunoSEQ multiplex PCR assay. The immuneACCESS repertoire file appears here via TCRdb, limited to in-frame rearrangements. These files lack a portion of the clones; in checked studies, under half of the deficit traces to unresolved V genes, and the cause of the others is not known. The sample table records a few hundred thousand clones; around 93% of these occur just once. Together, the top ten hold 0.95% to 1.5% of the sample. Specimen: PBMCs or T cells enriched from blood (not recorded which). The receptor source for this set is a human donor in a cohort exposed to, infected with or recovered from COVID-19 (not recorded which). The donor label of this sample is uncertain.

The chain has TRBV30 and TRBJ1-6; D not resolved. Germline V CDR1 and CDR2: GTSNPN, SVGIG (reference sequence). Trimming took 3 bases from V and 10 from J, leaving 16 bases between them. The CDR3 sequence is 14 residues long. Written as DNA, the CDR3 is TGTGCCTGGAGCCTGGGTGGGGAGGGATCACCCCTCCACTTT. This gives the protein CAWSLGGEGSPLHF.

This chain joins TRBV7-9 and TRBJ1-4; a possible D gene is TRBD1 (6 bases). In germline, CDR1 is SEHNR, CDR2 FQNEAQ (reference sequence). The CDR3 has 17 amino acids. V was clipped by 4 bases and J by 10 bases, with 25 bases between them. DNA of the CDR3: TGTGCCAGCAGCTCCTGGACAGACAATTCGGTGGTCGGAAAACTGTTTTTT. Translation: CASSSWTDNSVVGKLFF.

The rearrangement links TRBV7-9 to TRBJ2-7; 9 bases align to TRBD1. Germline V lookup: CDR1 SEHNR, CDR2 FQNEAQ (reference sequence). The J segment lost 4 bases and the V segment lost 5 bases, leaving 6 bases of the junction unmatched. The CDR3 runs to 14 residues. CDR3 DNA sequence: TGTGCCAGCAGCCCGGACAGGGGTGATTACGAGCAGTACTTC. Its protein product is CASSPDRGDYEQYF. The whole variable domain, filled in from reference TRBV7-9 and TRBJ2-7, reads DTGVSQNPRHKITKRGQNVTFRCDPISEHNRLYWYRQTLGQGPEFLTYFQNEAQLEKSRLLSDRFSAERPKGSFSTLEIQRTEQGDSAMYLCASSPDRGDYEQYFGPGTRLTVT.

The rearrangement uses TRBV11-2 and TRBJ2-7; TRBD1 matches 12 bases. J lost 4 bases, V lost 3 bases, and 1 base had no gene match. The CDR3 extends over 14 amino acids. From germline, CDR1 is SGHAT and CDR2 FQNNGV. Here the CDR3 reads CASSLGQGAYEQYF. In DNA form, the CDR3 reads TGTGCCAGCAGCTTGGGACAGGGGGCTTACGAGCAGTACTTC.

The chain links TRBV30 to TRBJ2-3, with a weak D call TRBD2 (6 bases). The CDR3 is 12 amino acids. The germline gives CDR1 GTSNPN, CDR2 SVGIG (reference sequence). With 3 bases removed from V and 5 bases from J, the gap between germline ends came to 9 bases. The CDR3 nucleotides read TGTGCCTGGAGGTTGGGGGGAGATACGCAGTATTTT. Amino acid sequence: CAWRLGGDTQYF.

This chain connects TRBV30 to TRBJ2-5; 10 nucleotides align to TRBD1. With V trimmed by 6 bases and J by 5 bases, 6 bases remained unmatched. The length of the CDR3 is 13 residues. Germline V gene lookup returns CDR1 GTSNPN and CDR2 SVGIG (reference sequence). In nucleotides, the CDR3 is TGTGCCTGCCCGGACAGGGGGGGGGAGACCCAGTACTTC. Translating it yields CACPDRGGETQYF.

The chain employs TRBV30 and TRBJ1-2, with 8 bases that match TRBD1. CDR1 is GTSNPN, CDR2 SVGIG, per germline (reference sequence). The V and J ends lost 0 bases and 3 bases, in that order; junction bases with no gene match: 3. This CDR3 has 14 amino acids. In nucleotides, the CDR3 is TGTGCCTGGAGTGTCCAGGGGGCCTACTATGGCTACACCTTC. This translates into CAWSVQGAYYGYTF.

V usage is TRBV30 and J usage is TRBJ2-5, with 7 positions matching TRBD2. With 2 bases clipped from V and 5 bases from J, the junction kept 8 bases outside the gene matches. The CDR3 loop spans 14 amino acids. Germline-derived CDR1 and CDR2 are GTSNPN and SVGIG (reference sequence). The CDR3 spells CAWSTWGAGETQYF. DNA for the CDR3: TGTGCCTGGAGTACGTGGGGAGCGGGGGAGACCCAGTACTTC.

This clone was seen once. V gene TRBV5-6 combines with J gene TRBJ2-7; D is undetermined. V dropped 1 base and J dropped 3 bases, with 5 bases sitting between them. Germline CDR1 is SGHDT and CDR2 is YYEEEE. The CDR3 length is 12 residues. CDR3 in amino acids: CASSLPSYEQYF. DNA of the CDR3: TGTGCCAGCAGCTTGCCCAGCTACGAGCAGTACTTC. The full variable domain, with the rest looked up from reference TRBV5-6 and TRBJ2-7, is DAGVTQSPTHLIKTRGQQVTLRCSPKSGHDTVSWYQQALGQGPQFIFQYYEEEERQRGNFPDRFSGHQFPNYSSELNVNALLLGDSALYLCASSLPSYEQYFGPGTRLTVT.

The CDR3 here is CASSPLDTSNTGELFF. CDR3 in DNA: TGTGCCAGCTCACCACTAGACACCTCAAACACCGGGGAGCTGTTTTTT. The chain links TRBV18 to TRBJ2-2; no reliable D call. Between the trimmed V and J ends, which lost 1 base and 2 bases, there was a span of 11 bases. Germline CDR1 reads KGHSH; CDR2 reads LQKENI. The CDR3 consists of 16 residues. The entire variable domain, with the rest obtained from reference TRBV18 and TRBJ2-2, is as follows: NAGVMQNPRHLVRRRGQEARLRCSPMKGHSHVYWYRQLPEEGLKFMVYLQKENIIDESGMPKERFSAEFPKEGPSILRIQQVVRGDSAAYFCASSPLDTSNTGELFFGEGSRLTVL.

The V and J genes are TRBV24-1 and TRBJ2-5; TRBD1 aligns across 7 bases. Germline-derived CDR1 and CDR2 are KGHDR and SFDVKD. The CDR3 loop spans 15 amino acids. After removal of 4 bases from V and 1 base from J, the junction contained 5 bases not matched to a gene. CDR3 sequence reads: CATSEPTGSQETQYF. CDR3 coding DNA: TGTGCCACCAGTGAGCCGACAGGGTCCCAAGAGACCCAGTACTTC.

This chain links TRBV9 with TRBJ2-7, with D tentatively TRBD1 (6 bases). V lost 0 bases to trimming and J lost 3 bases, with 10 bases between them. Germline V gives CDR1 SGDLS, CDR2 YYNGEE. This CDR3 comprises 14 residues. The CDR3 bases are TGTGCCAGCAGCGTAGGAACAGGGAACTACGAGCAGTACTTC. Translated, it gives CASSVGTGNYEQYF.

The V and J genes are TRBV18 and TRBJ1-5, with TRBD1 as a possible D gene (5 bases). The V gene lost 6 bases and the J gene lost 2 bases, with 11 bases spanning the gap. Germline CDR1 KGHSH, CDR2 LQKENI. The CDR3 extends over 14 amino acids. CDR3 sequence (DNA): TGTGCCAGCTCCGGGGGAGGCGGCAATCAGCCCCAGCATTTT. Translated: CASSGGGGNQPQHF.